The text below deals with one T cell receptor beta chain. Extracted RNA was reverse transcribed, and the resulting cDNA served as sequencing template. TCRdb's copy holds only in-frame clones and misses some; the assay was immunoSEQ multiplex PCR. In the table there are 150,000 to 200,000 clones, roughly three fifths of which are singletons. This specimen belongs to a study of CD8+ T cells in alopecia areata. The sample's treatment: oral pan-JAK inhibitor, 5-10 mg twice daily. V was pared by 3 bases and J by 3 bases, with 11 bases between. The CDR3 runs to 13 residues. The germline CDR1 and CDR2 sequences are SQVTM and ANQGSEA.

This sequence joins TRBV29-1 and TRBJ1-1; D gene ambiguous. Sample: CD4+ T cells sorted from blood, taken at roughly week 49, from a patient treated with tofacitinib. This clonotype originated in a human donor with alopecia areata. In nucleotides, the CDR3 is TGCAGCGTTGATCCGGAGGAGGACACTGAAGCTTTCTTT. Translating gives CSVDPEEDTEAFF.